This entry is about one T cell receptor (beta chain). This entry belongs to a study of blood T cell repertoires in COVID-19. About the research overall: Sites across the United States, Italy and Spain contributed samples from acute and convalescent COVID-19. Nucleic acid was either cDNA or gDNA, and it came from T cells, B-cell-depleted T cells, or PBMCs.

Patients from Seattle were sampled longitudinally, starting during active infection. Per the germline V gene, CDR1 is SGDLS and CDR2 is YYNGEE. The CDR3 loop spans 14 amino acids. V gave up 3 bases and J gave up 3 bases; unmatched junction bases: 4. Sequencing was performed with immunoSEQ multiplex PCR; in TCRdb, only in-frame clones are kept and a portion is missing. The table has approximately 500,000 clones, roughly nine tenths seen once; the top ten hold about 8%. The sequencing sample was made of peripheral blood. The J gene is TRBJ2-7, the V gene TRBV9, with TRBD2 matching 9 bases. This TCR was recovered from a woman aged 45-60 years with COVID-19, enrolled during active disease. CDR3 protein: CASSEGTSHYEQYF. The CDR3 DNA reads as TGTGCCAGCAGCGAGGGGACTAGCCACTACGAGCAGTACTTC.